This T cell receptor beta chain derives from a study of identical twins. Using its own MiXCR run on the 5' RACE reads, TCRdb lists one record per CDR3 protein. The sample yields 700,000 to 950,000 distinct CDR3 sequences, 9% to 15% seen once. As for this clonotype: Its antigen remains unidentified.

Study-level findings and limits: Within monozygotic twins, out-of-frame TCR alpha sharing was underestimated by the models.

The same data also contributed to another study, on yellow fever vaccine responses in identical twins.

Source material: PBMCs. The clonotype was recovered from a woman aged 18-29 years in good health.

This CDR3 reads CSARFSGVTDTQYF. The CDR3 DNA follows: TGCAGTGCTAGGTTCAGCGGGGTGACAGATACGCAGTATTTT. The chain employs TRBV20-1 and TRBJ2-3; TRBD2 agrees at 7 bases. With 3 bases clipped from V and 3 bases from J, the junction kept 6 bases outside the gene matches. CDR3 length: 14 amino acids. Germline V gene lookup returns CDR1 DFQATT and CDR2 SNEGSKA (reference sequence).